The entry below gives a single T cell receptor (beta chain) sequence along with its context. Its antigen remains unknown. People who had autoimmune disease history or systemic immunosuppression were excluded. Using immunoSEQ multiplex PCR, the repertoire was profiled, and TCRdb retains in-frame clones only, with some absent. The sample yields tens of thousands of clones, approximately 90% seen once. The sample belongs to a study of OX40 agonist ivuxolimab in advanced cancers. About the study: The eligibility criteria allowed prior anti-PD-1, anti-PD-L1 or anti-CTLA-4 therapy, and 30% to 40% had some. Three patients had partial responses: one hepatocellular carcinoma, two cutaneous melanoma.

Study-level findings and limits: Among expanded peripheral T cells, antigen specificity went undetermined.

Germline CDR1 MGHRA, CDR2 YSYEKL. Trimming at V came to 0 bases and at J to 5 bases, leaving 8 bases not matched to a gene. This CDR3 is 17 amino acids long. The sequencing here drew on CD4+ or CD8+ T cells sorted from blood, taken in a trial of the OX40 agonist ivuxolimab. The receptor was derived from an adult with an advanced solid tumor such as melanoma, head and neck, liver or kidney cancer. The V and J genes are TRBV4-1 and TRBJ2-7, with 12 bases lining up with TRBD1. The CDR3 here is CASSQEPPGQGAHEQYF. Here the CDR3 DNA reads TGCGCCAGCAGCCAAGAACCGCCGGGACAGGGGGCTCACGAGCAGTACTTC.